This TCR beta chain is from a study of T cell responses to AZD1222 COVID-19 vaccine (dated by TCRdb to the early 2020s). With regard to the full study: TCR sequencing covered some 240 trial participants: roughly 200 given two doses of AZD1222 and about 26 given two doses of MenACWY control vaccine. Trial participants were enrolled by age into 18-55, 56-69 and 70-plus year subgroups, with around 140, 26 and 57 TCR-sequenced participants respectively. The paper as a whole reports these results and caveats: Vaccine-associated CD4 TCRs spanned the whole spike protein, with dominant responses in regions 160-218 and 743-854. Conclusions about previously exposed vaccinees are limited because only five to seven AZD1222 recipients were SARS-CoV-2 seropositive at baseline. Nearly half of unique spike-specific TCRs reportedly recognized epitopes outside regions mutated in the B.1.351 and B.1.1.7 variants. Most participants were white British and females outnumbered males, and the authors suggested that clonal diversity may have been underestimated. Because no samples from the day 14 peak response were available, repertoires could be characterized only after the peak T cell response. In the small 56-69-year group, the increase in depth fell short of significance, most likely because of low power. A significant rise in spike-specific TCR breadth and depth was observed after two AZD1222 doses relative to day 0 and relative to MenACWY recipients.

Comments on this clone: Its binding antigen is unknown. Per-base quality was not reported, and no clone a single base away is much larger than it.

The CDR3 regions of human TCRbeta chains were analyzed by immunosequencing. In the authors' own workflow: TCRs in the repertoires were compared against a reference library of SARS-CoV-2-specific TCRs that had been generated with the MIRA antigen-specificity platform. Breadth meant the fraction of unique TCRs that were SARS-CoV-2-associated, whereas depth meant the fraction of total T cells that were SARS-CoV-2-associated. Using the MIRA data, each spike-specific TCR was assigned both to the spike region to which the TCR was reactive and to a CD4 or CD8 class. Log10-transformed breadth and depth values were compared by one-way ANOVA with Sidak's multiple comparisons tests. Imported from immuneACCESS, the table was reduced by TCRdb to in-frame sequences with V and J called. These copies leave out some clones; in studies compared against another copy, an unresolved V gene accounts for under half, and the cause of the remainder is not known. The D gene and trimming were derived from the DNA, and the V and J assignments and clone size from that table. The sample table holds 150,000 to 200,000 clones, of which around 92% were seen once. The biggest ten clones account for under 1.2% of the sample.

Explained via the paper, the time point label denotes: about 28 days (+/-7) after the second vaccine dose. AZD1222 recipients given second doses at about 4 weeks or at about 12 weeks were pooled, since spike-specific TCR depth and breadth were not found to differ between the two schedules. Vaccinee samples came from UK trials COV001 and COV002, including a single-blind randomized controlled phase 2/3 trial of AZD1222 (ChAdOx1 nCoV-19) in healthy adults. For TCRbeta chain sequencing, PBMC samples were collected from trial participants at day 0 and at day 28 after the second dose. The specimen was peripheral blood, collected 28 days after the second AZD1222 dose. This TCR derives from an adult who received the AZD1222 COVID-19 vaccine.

The nucleotides read TGTGCCAGCAGCGTAGTCGGCAGGGGGAATTCACCCCTCCACTTT. Its protein product is CASSVVGRGNSPLHF. The rearranged chain carries TRBV9 and TRBJ1-6; TRBD1 aligns with 7 central bases. The CDR3 has 15 amino acids, counting the end cysteine and phenylalanine. The DNA shown is the 45-base CDR3, in frame from base 1. Here V drops 0 bases and J drops 7 bases, and the junction holds 4 bases not matched to any gene. The germline V gene encodes CDR1 SGDLS and CDR2 YYNGEE.